This TCR beta chain was sequenced for a study of beta chain features in type 1 diabetes. Study-wide findings and caveats: In the patient group, naive, central memory and Treg TCRB repertoires seemed more alike than in the healthy donor group. All four CD4+ subsets from Type 1 diabetes patients carried moderately but significantly shorter TCRB CDR3s. It was possible that PCR favored shorter templates, equally so in patients and controls.

The authors reverse transcribed all of the isolated RNA, so sequencing captured expressed TCRB transcripts. Clones were sequenced by immunoSEQ multiplex PCR, and TCRdb holds only the in-frame ones, with some missing. The table lists 150,000 to 200,000 clones, approximately 8.4% of them singletons, with 2% to 2.5% in the top ten. Germline values: CDR1 MGHDK, CDR2 SYGVNS. CDR3 length equals 14 residues. V shed 4 bases and J shed 7 bases, with 13 bases lying between them. Based on CD45RO/CCR7/CD25/CD127/CD95/CD27, CD4+ regulatory, stem cell-like memory, naive and central memory cells were sorted. This clone was counted between two and nine times. Its antigen remains unidentified.

Sequencing input: central memory CD4+ T cells from blood. The TCR was taken from a woman aged 18 to 35 in good health. The chain combines TRBV25-1 with TRBJ2-2; no clear D gene. CDR3 nucleotide sequence: TGTGCCAGCAGTGGAAGGCTGGGCATCGGGGAGCTGTTTTTT. Its protein product is CASSGRLGIGELFF.